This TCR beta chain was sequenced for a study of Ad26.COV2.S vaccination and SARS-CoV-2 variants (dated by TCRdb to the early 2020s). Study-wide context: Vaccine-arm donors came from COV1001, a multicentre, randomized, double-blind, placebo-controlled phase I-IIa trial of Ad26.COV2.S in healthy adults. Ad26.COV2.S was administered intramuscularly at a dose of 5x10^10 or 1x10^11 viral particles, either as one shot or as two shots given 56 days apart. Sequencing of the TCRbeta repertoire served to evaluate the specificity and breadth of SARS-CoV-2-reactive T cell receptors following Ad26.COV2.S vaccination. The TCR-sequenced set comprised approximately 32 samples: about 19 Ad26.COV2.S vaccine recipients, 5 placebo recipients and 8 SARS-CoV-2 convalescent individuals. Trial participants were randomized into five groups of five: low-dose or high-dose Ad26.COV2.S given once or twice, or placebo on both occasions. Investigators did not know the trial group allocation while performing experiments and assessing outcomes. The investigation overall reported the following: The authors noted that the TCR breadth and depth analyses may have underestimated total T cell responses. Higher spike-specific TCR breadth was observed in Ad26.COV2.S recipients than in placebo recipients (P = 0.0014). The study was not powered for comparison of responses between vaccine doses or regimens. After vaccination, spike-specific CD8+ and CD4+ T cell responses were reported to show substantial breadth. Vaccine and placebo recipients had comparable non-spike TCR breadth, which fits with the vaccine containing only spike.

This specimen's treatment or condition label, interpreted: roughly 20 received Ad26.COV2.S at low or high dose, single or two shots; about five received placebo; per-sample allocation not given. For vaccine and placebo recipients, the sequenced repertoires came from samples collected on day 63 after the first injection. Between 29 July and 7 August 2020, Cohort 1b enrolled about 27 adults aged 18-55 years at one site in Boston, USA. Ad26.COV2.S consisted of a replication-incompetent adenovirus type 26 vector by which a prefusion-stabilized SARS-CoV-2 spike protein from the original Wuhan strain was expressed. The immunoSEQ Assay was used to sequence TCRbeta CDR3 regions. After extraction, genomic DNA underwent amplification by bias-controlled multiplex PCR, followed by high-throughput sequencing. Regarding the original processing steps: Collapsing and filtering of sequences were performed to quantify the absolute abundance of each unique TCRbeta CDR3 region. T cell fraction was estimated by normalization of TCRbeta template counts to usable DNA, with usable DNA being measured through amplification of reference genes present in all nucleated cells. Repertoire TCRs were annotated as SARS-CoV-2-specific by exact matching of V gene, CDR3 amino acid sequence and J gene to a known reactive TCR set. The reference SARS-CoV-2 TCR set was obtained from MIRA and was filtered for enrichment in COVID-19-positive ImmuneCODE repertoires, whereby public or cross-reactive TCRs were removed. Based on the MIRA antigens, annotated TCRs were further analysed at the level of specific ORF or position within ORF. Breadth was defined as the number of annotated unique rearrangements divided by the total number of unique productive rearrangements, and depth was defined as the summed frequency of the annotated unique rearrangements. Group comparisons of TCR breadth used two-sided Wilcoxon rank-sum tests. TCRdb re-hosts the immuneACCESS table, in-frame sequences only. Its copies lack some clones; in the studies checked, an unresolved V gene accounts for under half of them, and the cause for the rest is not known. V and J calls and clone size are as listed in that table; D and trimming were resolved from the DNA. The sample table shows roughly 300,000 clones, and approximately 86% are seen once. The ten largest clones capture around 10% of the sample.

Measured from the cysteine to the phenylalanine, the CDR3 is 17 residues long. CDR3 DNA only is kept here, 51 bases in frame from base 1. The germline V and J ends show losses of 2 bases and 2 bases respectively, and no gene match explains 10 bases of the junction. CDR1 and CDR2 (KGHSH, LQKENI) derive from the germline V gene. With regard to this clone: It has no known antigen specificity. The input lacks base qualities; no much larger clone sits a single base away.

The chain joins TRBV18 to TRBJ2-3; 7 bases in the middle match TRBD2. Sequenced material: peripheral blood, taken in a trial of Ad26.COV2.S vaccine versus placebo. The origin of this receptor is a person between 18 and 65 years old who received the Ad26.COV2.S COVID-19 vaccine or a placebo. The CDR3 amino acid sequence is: CASSPGGLSSHTDTQYF. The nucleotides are TGTGCCAGCTCACCAGGGGGACTATCTTCCCACACAGATACGCAGTATTTT.